These 7 T cell receptor beta chains originate from one sample sequenced in a study of read filtering for tumor transcriptome and immune sequencing. The library was built from about 0.4 ug RNA with molecular barcoded adaptors for alpha/delta and beta/gamma chains. TCRdb analysed the reads with MiXCR anew, one entry per CDR3 protein. Of 35,000 to 40,000 distinct CDR3 sequences in the sample, about 15% were seen once. The sequencing sample was made of a population of CD138-negative cells sorted from bone marrow. The receptor source for this set is a donor at least 40 years old with multiple myeloma.

A few counts support this clonotype. Possible read error: a much larger clone is one base away. V gene TRBV5-1 combines with J gene TRBJ2-3, with D perhaps matching TRBD1 (6 bases). The CDR3 runs to 15 residues. From germline, CDR1 is SGHRS and CDR2 YFSETQ. V was clipped by 0 bases and J by 5 bases, with 13 bases between them. The CDR3 sequence is CASSLGPTGGDTQYF. The CDR3, as DNA: TGCGCCAGCAGCTTGGGGCCGACAGGAGGAGATACGCAGTATTTT.

In regard to this clonotype: A much larger clone sits a single nucleotide away, making a read error possible. The missing conserved phenylalanine or tryptophan at the end of this CDR3 makes a read error likely. The J gene is TRBJ2-3, the V gene TRBV27; tentatively, D is TRBD2 (6 bases). Germline assignment: CDR1 MNHEY and CDR2 SMNVEV (reference sequence). The CDR3 covers 13 residues. Trimming removed 11 bases from V and 2 bases from J, with 14 bases in between. CDR3 region: CACGGLTTDTQYL. The CDR3 DNA reads TGTGCCTGCGGAGGGTTAACCACAGATACGCAGTATCTT.

This clonotype was counted at least ten times. V usage is TRBV5-1 and J usage is TRBJ1-4; D possibly corresponds to TRBD1 (6 bases). The CDR3 consists of 15 residues. V lost 3 bases, J lost 0 bases, and 9 bases lay in between. CDR1 and CDR2 (germline): SGHRS, YFSETQ. Here the CDR3 DNA reads TGCGCCAGCAGCTCAAGGGGGGCAACTAATGAAAAACTGTTTTTT. Its protein product is CASSSRGATNEKLFF.

This clonotype has just a few counts. Just one base apart from a much larger clone, this may be a read error. The J gene is TRBJ1-5, the V gene TRBV28, with no clear D. Germline assignment: CDR1 MDHEN and CDR2 SYDVKM. The CDR3 spans 16 residues. The CDR3: CASSLMYSFSSQPQHF. The CDR3 DNA is TGTGCCAGCAGTTTAATGTACAGCTTTAGCAGTCAGCCCCAGCATTTT.

This chain links TRBV5-1 with TRBJ2-1; perhaps TRBD2 as D (5 bases). Trimming took off 3 bases at V and 4 bases at J, with 8 bases between the two ends. The germline V gene encodes CDR1 SGHRS and CDR2 YFSETQ. The CDR3 is 13 residues long. The chain's CDR3 is CASSSGRYNEQFF. CDR3 sequence (DNA): TGCGCCAGCAGCTCTGGGAGATACAATGAGCAGTTCTTC.

The table lists this clonotype with a few counts. This chain joins TRBV2 and TRBJ2-7, with unresolved D. This CDR3 contains 12 residues. The ends were cut back, 4 bases at V and 4 bases at J, with 8 bases in the middle. Germline CDR1 is SNHLY and CDR2 is FYNNEI. The chain's CDR3 is CASSAVSYEQYF. CDR3 nucleotide sequence: TGTGCCAGCAGTGCCGTCTCTTACGAGCAGTACTTC.

Notes on this clonotype: A single base separates this from a much larger clone, so it may be a read error. This is likely a read error, given that the CDR3 carries no conserved phenylalanine or tryptophan at its end. The rearrangement uses TRBV20-1 and TRBJ2-7; D is undetermined. This CDR3 is 13 amino acids long. Looked up from germline, CDR1 is DFQATT and CDR2 is SNEGSKA (reference sequence). V lost 6 bases to trimming and J lost 0 bases, with 12 bases between them. The CDR3 here is CSAHRASSYEQYS. DNA for the CDR3: TGCAGTGCCCACCGCGCTAGCTCCTACGAGCAGTACTCC.